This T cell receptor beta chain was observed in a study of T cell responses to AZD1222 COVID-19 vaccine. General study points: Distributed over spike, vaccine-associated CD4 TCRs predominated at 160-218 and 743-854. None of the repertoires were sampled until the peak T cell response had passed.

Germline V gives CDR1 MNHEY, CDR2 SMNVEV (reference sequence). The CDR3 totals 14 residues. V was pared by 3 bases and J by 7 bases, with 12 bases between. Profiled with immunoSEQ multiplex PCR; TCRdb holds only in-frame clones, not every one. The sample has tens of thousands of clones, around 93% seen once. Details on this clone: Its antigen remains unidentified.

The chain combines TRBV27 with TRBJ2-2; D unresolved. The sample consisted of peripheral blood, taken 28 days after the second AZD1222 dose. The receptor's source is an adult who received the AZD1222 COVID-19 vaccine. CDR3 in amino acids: CASSFYPPNGELFF. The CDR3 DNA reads TGTGCCAGCAGTTTTTACCCCCCCAACGGGGAGCTGTTTTTT.